The 5 T cell receptor beta chains below come from one sample, sequenced in a study of T cells after yellow fever vaccination. TCRdb re-analysed the 5' RACE reads in MiXCR, keeping a single row per CDR3 protein. The data show 120,000 or so distinct CDR3 sequences, roughly 10% seen once. The sequencing here drew on CD8+ T cells sorted from PBMCs, taken on the day of the yellow fever booster vaccination. These TCRs come from a man aged 18 to 30 who received the YFV17D yellow fever vaccine.

This clonotype was seen a few times. The genes are TRBV29-1 and TRBJ1-1; TRBD1 might be the D (5 bases). This CDR3 contains 12 residues. Germline CDR1 is SQVTM and CDR2 is ANQGSEA. Trimming took 4 bases from V and 5 from J, leaving 11 bases between them. The CDR3 spells CSVVRAETEAFF. In DNA form, the CDR3 reads TGCAGCGTTGTCAGGGCCGAAACTGAAGCTTTCTTT.

There are a few counts of this clonotype. The J gene is TRBJ1-1, the V gene TRBV6-6; D gene uncertain. The CDR3 is 12 amino acids. The V and J ends lost 1 base and 8 bases respectively, with 8 bases between them. Germline V CDR1 and CDR2: MNHNY, SVGAGI (reference sequence). The CDR3: CASSYYQEEAFF. CDR3 nucleotides: TGTGCCAGCAGTTACTACCAGGAAGAAGCTTTCTTT.

This clonotype has just a few counts. J is TRBJ2-3 and V is TRBV29-1; possible D gene TRBD2, 7 bases. CDR1 is SQVTM, CDR2 ANQGSEA, per germline. Deletions cut 1 base from V and 5 bases from J, with 16 bases between. This CDR3 is built from 15 residues. Here the CDR3 reads CSVEVGRGQRDTQYF. Here the CDR3 DNA reads TGCAGCGTTGAAGTGGGGCGGGGGCAGAGAGATACGCAGTATTTT.

In its sample, this clonotype was seen a few times. The chain has TRBV29-1 and TRBJ2-1; maybe TRBD2 (6 bases). Deletions cut 7 bases from V and 7 bases from J, with 20 bases between. CDR1 and CDR2 from the germline V gene are SQVTM and ANQGSEA. The CDR3 runs to 14 residues. The CDR3 nucleotides are TGCAGCGCTGTAGCACGGGACTGGACGAATGAGCAGTTCTTC. Translation gives CSAVARDWTNEQFF.

This clonotype appeared a few times. The chain combines TRBV5-1 with TRBJ1-1; maybe TRBD1 (6 bases). V lost 0 bases to trimming and J lost 0 bases, with 18 bases between them. Germline loops: CDR1 SGHRS, CDR2 YFSETQ. CDR3 length equals 18 residues. Here the CDR3 DNA reads TGCGCCAGCAGCTTGGCCTGGGGGACAAGGGGCATGAACACTGAAGCTTTCTTT. It codes for CASSLAWGTRGMNTEAFF. Full variable domain (remainder filled in from reference TRBV5-1 and TRBJ1-1): KAGVTQTPRYLIKTRGQQVTLSCSPISGHRSVSWYQQTPGQGLQFLFEYFSETQRNKGNFPGRFSGRQFSNSRSEMNVSTLELGDSALYLCASSLAWGTRGMNTEAFFGQGTRLTVV.